The rows below give T cell receptor beta chains drawn from one sample of a study of beta chain features in type 1 diabetes. The assay was immunoSEQ multiplex PCR, and TCRdb's table has in-frame clones only and misses some. In the table there are 150,000 to 180,000 clones, about 7.3% of which are singletons. The specimen was central memory CD4+ T cells from blood. These receptors all come from a man younger than 30 in good health. Each CDR3 is given with its conserved first and last residue. The D gene is left open where the match is weak. Clone size appears in some rows only: once, few, many, or a class for an expanded clone.

J | D | V | size | CDR3 | DNA
TRBJ2-1 | . | TRBV18 | many | CASSSYEQFF | TGTGCCAGCTCATCCTATGAGCAGTTCTTC
TRBJ2-3 | TRBD1 | TRBV19 | . | CASQMTGRTDTQYF | TGTGCCAGTCAAATGACAGGGCGCACAGATACGCAGTATTTT
TRBJ1-2 | . | TRBV28 | few | CASTAGSGDYGYTF | TGTGCCAGCACTGCGGGGTCGGGTGACTATGGCTACACCTTC
TRBJ2-3 | TRBD2 | TRBV4-3 | few | CASSQPPHRGGADTQYF | TGCGCCAGCAGCCAGCCCCCTCATCGGGGGGGTGCAGATACGCAGTATTTT
TRBJ2-7 | . | TRBV28 | few | CASSQTGTLRSYEQYF | TGTGCCAGCAGTCAGACCGGGACTCTAAGATCCTACGAGCAGTACTTC
TRBJ2-2 | . | TRBV4-1 | . | CASSQLQANTGELFF | TGCGCCAGCAGCCAACTCCAGGCGAACACCGGGGAGCTGTTTTTT
TRBJ2-7 | . | TRBV6-5 | few | CATRTGYEQYF | TGTGCCACCCGTACCGGCTACGAGCAGTACTTC
TRBJ2-5 | . | TRBV2 | few | CASSELSARETQYF | TGTGCCAGCAGTGAACTCAGCGCACGAGAGACCCAGTACTTC
TRBJ1-4 | . | TRBV5-1 | . | CASSLYGDGDLTNEKLFF | TGCGCCAGCAGCTTGTACGGTGACGGAGACCTAACTAATGAAAAACTGTTTTTT
TRBJ2-7 | TRBD1 | TRBV5-4 | . | CASSLQGGQGYEQYF | TGTGCCAGCAGCTTACAGGGGGGACAGGGTTACGAGCAGTACTTC
TRBJ1-3 | . | TRBV7-9 | . | CASSFREAGNTIYF | TGTGCCAGCAGCTTCAGGGAGGCTGGAAACACCATATATTTT
TRBJ2-2 | . | TRBV21-1 | . | CASSLREPANTGELFF | TGTGCCAGCAGCCTGCGCGAGCCTGCGAACACCGGGGAGCTGTTTTTT
TRBJ1-1 | TRBD1 | TRBV5-1 | . | CASARDRDTEAFF | TGCGCCAGTGCCCGGGACAGGGACACTGAAGCTTTCTTT
TRBJ1-1 | . | TRBV16 | many | CASSRQESEAFF | TGTGCCAGCAGCAGGCAGGAATCTGAAGCTTTCTTT
TRBJ1-5 | . | TRBV7-2 | few | CASSLAGQINQPQHF | TGTGCCAGCAGCTTAGCGGGCCAGATTAATCAGCCCCAGCATTTT
TRBJ2-2 | . | TRBV10-3 | many | CAISGSTSGFTGELFF | TGTGCCATCAGTGGTTCGACGTCAGGGTTCACCGGGGAGCTGTTTTTT
TRBJ2-5 | TRBD2 | TRBV4-1 | few | CASSQEGLAGEGETQYF | TGCGCCAGCAGCCAAGAGGGACTAGCGGGAGAGGGGGAGACCCAGTACTTC
TRBJ1-1 | . | TRBV5-4 | . | CASSFNIPNTEAFF | TGTGCCAGCAGCTTTAATATCCCGAACACTGAAGCTTTCTTT
TRBJ1-2 | . | TRBV4-1 | few | CASSQGSGIYGYTF | TGCGCCAGCAGCCAAGGATCCGGGATCTATGGCTACACCTTC
TRBJ2-1 | TRBD2 | TRBV29-1 | many | CSGLRTSRGNEQFF | TGCAGCGGACTAAGGACTAGCCGAGGGAATGAGCAGTTCTTC
TRBJ1-4 | . | TRBV5-1 | few | CASSLEQGATTNEKLFF | TGCGCCAGCAGCTTGGAGCAGGGTGCGACGACTAATGAAAAACTGTTTTTT
TRBJ2-1 | TRBD2 | TRBV10-3 | few | CAISVRTSGSNEQFF | TGTGCCATCAGCGTCAGGACTAGCGGGAGCAATGAGCAGTTCTTC
TRBJ1-1 | . | TRBV12-2 | few | CASRLAGAGQRGEAFF | TGTGCAAGTCGCTTAGCTGGTGCGGGACAGAGGGGTGAAGCTTTCTTT
TRBJ2-4 | . | TRBV11-2 | many | CASSLGLDSGIQYF | TGTGCCAGCAGCTTAGGCCTAGATAGCGGCATTCAGTACTTC
TRBJ2-7 | TRBD1 | TRBV30 | . | CAWSTQQGAHEQYF | TGTGCCTGGAGTACCCAACAGGGGGCCCACGAGCAGTACTTC
TRBJ2-2 | TRBD2 | TRBV15 | few | CATSSGGSANTGELFF | TGTGCCACCAGCAGCGGGGGGTCAGCGAACACCGGGGAGCTGTTTTTT
TRBJ2-5 | . | TRBV14 | many | CASSQVSERETQYF | TGTGCCAGCAGCCAAGTGTCGGAGCGGGAGACCCAGTACTTC
TRBJ1-3 | . | TRBV29-1 | . | CSVEDGNVGNTIYF | TGCAGCGTTGAAGACGGGAATGTTGGAAACACCATATATTTT
TRBJ1-2 | . | TRBV15 | few | CATSHRVTGYGYTF | TGTGCCACCAGCCACAGGGTGACTGGCTATGGCTACACCTTC
TRBJ1-2 | TRBD1 | TRBV28 | few | CAILGWGQGAYGYTF | TGTGCCATCCTAGGGTGGGGACAGGGGGCCTATGGCTACACCTTC
TRBJ1-1 | . | TRBV4-3 | many | CASSPMGGNTEAFF | TGCGCCAGCAGCCCGATGGGGGGAAACACTGAAGCTTTCTTT
TRBJ1-2 | . | TRBV7-2 | . | CASSQDRIHGYTF | TGTGCCAGCAGCCAAGACAGGATACATGGCTACACCTTC
TRBJ2-3 | . | TRBV6-5 | few | CASSSPGSTDTQYF | TGTGCCAGCAGTTCCCCGGGTAGCACAGATACGCAGTATTTT
TRBJ2-7 | TRBD2 | TRBV11-1 | . | CASSQTSGIYEQYF | TGTGCCAGCAGCCAAACTAGCGGGATTTACGAGCAGTACTTC
TRBJ1-3 | . | TRBV7-9 | few | CASSPTGISGNTIYF | TGTGCCAGCAGCCCCACAGGGATTTCTGGAAACACCATATATTTT
TRBJ1-5 | . | TRBV19 | . | CASSIWGDNQPQHF | TGTGCCAGTAGTATTTGGGGGGACAATCAGCCCCAGCATTTT
TRBJ1-6 | TRBD1 | TRBV4-3 | few | CASSQNPGQGNSPLHF | TGCGCCAGCAGCCAAAATCCAGGACAGGGCAATTCACCCCTCCACTTT
TRBJ2-3 | TRBD2 | TRBV5-4 | . | CASSLTSGTSTDTQYF | TGTGCCAGCAGCCTGACTAGCGGGACTAGCACAGATACGCAGTATTTT
TRBJ1-1 | . | TRBV7-2 | few | CASTHRVRDTEAFF | TGTGCCAGCACCCACAGGGTGAGGGACACTGAAGCTTTCTTT
TRBJ2-1 | . | TRBV29-1 | . | CSVDVAAYYNEQFF | TGCAGCGTTGATGTAGCGGCTTACTACAATGAGCAGTTCTTC
TRBJ2-7 | TRBD1 | TRBV6-6 | . | CASSFDREGYEQYF | TGTGCCAGCAGTTTCGACAGGGAAGGCTACGAGCAGTACTTC